These 17 T cell receptor beta chains were sequenced from one sample in a study of blood T cell repertoires in COVID-19. The assay was immunoSEQ multiplex PCR, and TCRdb's table has in-frame clones only and misses some. The sample has 20,000 to 25,000 clones; 80% to 90% are singletons. The sequenced sample was peripheral blood. Receptors were obtained from a human donor with active COVID-19. The donor label of this sample is uncertain.

The V gene is TRBV6-6, the J gene TRBJ2-3, with 16 bases that match TRBD2. Germline V gene data show CDR1 as MNHNY and CDR2 as SVGAGI (reference sequence). V shed 5 bases, J shed 4 bases, and the junction held 6 bases outside the gene matches. This CDR3 region has 17 residues. The CDR3 here is CASSPGTSGGAPDTQYF. The CDR3 region has the DNA TGTGCCAGCAGTCCCGGGACTAGCGGGGGGGCCCCAGATACGCAGTATTTT.

This chain connects TRBV7-9 to TRBJ1-1; D is unresolved. Trimming removed 0 bases at V and 0 bases at J, with 8 bases between. Germline-derived CDR1 and CDR2 are SEHNR and FQNEAQ (reference sequence). The length of the CDR3 is 15 residues. Here the CDR3 reads CASSLATTLNTEAFF. DNA for the CDR3: TGTGCCAGCAGCTTAGCTACGACTTTGAACACTGAAGCTTTCTTT.

The rearrangement links TRBV4-2 to TRBJ1-1; 7 positions agree with TRBD1. This CDR3 has 15 residues. The ends lost 1 base at V and 6 bases at J; junction bases unmatched: 8. Germline values: CDR1 LGHNA, CDR2 YNFKEQ. The CDR3 DNA follows: TGTGCCAGCAGCCAAGCCCAGGGGGGAAACTCTGAAGCTTTCTTT. It specifies CASSQAQGGNSEAFF.

The chain combines TRBV19 with TRBJ1-1; tentatively, D is TRBD1 (6 bases). V lost 3 bases and J 0 bases, leaving 14 bases between the germline ends. Germline V lookup: CDR1 LNHDA, CDR2 SQIVND (reference sequence). This CDR3 region has 16 residues. Here the CDR3 DNA reads TGTGCCAGTAGTATCGGAACAGGGTTCATGAACACTGAAGCTTTCTTT. Protein product: CASSIGTGFMNTEAFF.

The V gene is TRBV29-1, the J gene TRBJ2-5, with 8 nucleotides matching TRBD1. This CDR3 contains 12 residues. The germline CDR1 and CDR2 sequences are SQVTM and ANQGSEA. With 5 bases clipped from V and 6 bases from J, the junction kept 5 bases outside the gene matches. CDR3 protein: CSVIRGLKTQYF. The CDR3, as DNA: TGCAGCGTTATCAGGGGGCTAAAGACCCAGTACTTC.

The chain has TRBV27 and TRBJ2-1, with D perhaps TRBD2 (6 bases). Looked up from germline, CDR1 is MNHEY and CDR2 is SMNVEV (reference sequence). Trimming pared 10 bases from V and 9 bases from J, leaving 25 bases between. The CDR3 has 15 amino acids. CDR3 protein: CATSDWGVIWGEQFF. The DNA of the CDR3 is TGTGCCACCTCGGACTGGGGGGTAATATGGGGTGAGCAGTTCTTC.

This clone has a single count. This chain connects TRBV5-4 to TRBJ2-7, with 12 bases that match TRBD2. CDR1 and CDR2 from the germline V gene are SGHNT and YYREEE (reference sequence). The CDR3 is made up of 14 amino acids. V dropped 3 bases and J dropped 5; count of bases not matched to a gene: 3. This CDR3 reads CASSSLAGGNEQYF. The CDR3 nucleotides are TGTGCCAGCAGCTCCCTAGCGGGAGGGAACGAGCAGTACTTC. Full variable domain (remainder filled in from reference TRBV5-4 and TRBJ2-7): ETGVTQSPTHLIKTRGQQVTLRCSSQSGHNTVSWYQQALGQGPQFIFQYYREEENGRGNFPPRFSGLQFPNYSSELNVNALELDDSALYLCASSSLAGGNEQYFGPGTRLTVT.

The V gene is TRBV9, the J gene TRBJ2-3; 8 bases are shared with TRBD2. CDR3 length equals 16 residues. Germline V gene data show CDR1 as SGDLS and CDR2 as YYNGEE. With V trimmed by 0 bases and J by 3 bases, 6 bases remained unmatched. CDR3 sequence: CASSVGAGVWTDTQYF. Here the CDR3 DNA reads TGTGCCAGCAGCGTAGGAGCGGGAGTTTGGACAGATACGCAGTATTTT.

The chain combines TRBV7-9 with TRBJ1-2, with 8 bases fitting TRBD1. The V gene's germline CDR1 is SEHNR and CDR2 FQNEAQ (reference sequence). This CDR3 contains 14 residues. J was trimmed by 4 bases and V by 4 bases; bases with no gene match: 5. The CDR3 here is CASSSGTGSYGYTF. The DNA of the CDR3 is TGTGCCAGCAGCTCGGGGACAGGTTCCTATGGCTACACCTTC.

V is TRBV19 and J is TRBJ2-1; D is unresolved. CDR1 is LNHDA, CDR2 SQIVND, per germline (reference sequence). V was shortened by 2 bases and J by 8 bases, with 10 bases between the two germline ends. The CDR3 has 13 residues. In nucleotides, the CDR3 is TGTGCCAGTAGTATAAGACGAGGCGATGAGCAGTTCTTC. This encodes CASSIRRGDEQFF.

The chain has TRBV4-1 and TRBJ1-3, with 7 bases that match TRBD1. V shed 1 base and J 8 bases; nucleotides not matched to a gene: 5. The CDR3 covers 14 residues. The germline CDR1 and CDR2 sequences are MGHRA and YSYEKL. The CDR3 region is CASSQGQGWDTIYF. CDR3 sequence (DNA): TGCGCCAGCAGCCAAGGACAGGGTTGGGACACCATATATTTT.

This clone was found a few times. The J gene is TRBJ1-2, the V gene TRBV27; 7 nucleotides match TRBD1. Germline lookup yields CDR1 MNHEY and CDR2 SMNVEV (reference sequence). The CDR3 has 12 residues. J lost 8 bases, V lost 4 bases, and 4 bases had no gene match. CDR3 DNA: TGTGCCAGCAGTTCGACAGGGTGGGGCTACACCTTC. Protein product: CASSSTGWGYTF.

The chain links TRBV6-6 to TRBJ2-3; D remains ambiguous. Trimming pared 2 bases from V and 2 bases from J, leaving 8 bases between. The CDR3 sequence is 14 residues long. CDR1 is MNHNY and CDR2 is SVGAGI in the germline V gene (reference sequence). The chain's CDR3 is CASSYGSYTDTQYF. CDR3 DNA: TGTGCCAGCAGTTACGGTAGCTACACAGATACGCAGTATTTT.

The V and J genes are TRBV20-1 and TRBJ1-1; D perhaps matches TRBD1 (5 bases). The germline gives CDR1 DFQATT, CDR2 SNEGSKA (reference sequence). This CDR3 has 11 residues. V lost 3 bases, J lost 4 bases, and 6 bases lay in between. The CDR3 DNA is TGCAGTGCTAGTGACAGCACTGAAGCTTTCTTT. Encoded protein: CSASDSTEAFF.

The rearrangement links TRBV19 to TRBJ1-1; D remains unclear. The V end was cut by 7 bases, the J end by 1 base, with 10 bases between. CDR1 is LNHDA, CDR2 SQIVND, per germline (reference sequence). CDR3 length: 13 amino acids. CDR3 in DNA: TGTGCCAGTAACAATCCCAGGAACACTGAAGCTTTCTTT. The encoded protein is CASNNPRNTEAFF.

CDR3 protein: CASSKVGTGCYYTF. The CDR3 nucleotides read TGTGCCAGCAGCAAAGTTGGGACAGGGTGTTACTACACCTTC. V is TRBV21-1 and J is TRBJ1-2; TRBD1, the table's D call, was not compared with the DNA. TRBV21-1 is described as a pseudogene. This CDR3 region has 14 residues.

The chain combines TRBV6-5 with TRBJ1-2; TRBD1 aligns across 11 bases. This CDR3 contains 15 residues. V shed 6 bases, J shed 5 bases, and the junction held 8 bases outside the gene matches. Germline lookup yields CDR1 MNHEY and CDR2 SVGAGI. CDR3 sequence reads: CASSGTGGGLYGYTF. CDR3 nucleotides: TGTGCCAGCAGCGGGACAGGGGGTGGACTATATGGCTACACCTTC.